These 31 T cell receptor beta chains originate from one sample sequenced in a study of T-cell reconstitution after alpha-beta-depleted transplantation in children. TCRbeta library preparation incorporated unique molecular identifiers. TCRdb passed the PCR reads through MiXCR, listing each CDR3 protein once. The sample lists under 850,000 distinct CDR3 sequences, around 13% occurring once. Sequencing used PBMCs, obtained before TCRalphabeta/CD19-depleted stem cell transplant. Receptor source: a girl aged 2 to 10 with congenital amegakaryocytic thrombocytopenia, due to receive a stem cell transplant.

This clonotype was recorded a few times. V gene TRBV5-1 combines with J gene TRBJ2-1; D possibly corresponds to TRBD1 (6 bases). Trimming shortened V by 4 bases and J by 3 bases, and 17 bases separated the two germline ends. The CDR3 contains 16 residues. Looked up from germline, CDR1 is SGHRS and CDR2 is YFSETQ. The CDR3 nucleotides are TGCGCCAGCAGCGTAAGCACTAGGACAGACTACAATGAGCAGTTCTTC. Its protein product is CASSVSTRTDYNEQFF.

This chain joins TRBV5-1 and TRBJ2-1, with D possibly being TRBD2 (6 bases). V lost 4 bases and J 1 base, leaving 12 bases between the germline ends. The V gene's germline CDR1 is SGHRS and CDR2 YFSETQ. This CDR3 region has 15 residues. This CDR3 reads CASSEGLESYNEQFF. DNA for the CDR3: TGCGCCAGCAGCGAGGGACTTGAATCCTACAATGAGCAGTTCTTC.

This clonotype was seen a few times. This chain links TRBV30 with TRBJ1-2; D remains unclear. The CDR3 contains 14 residues. V gave up 0 bases and J gave up 3 bases, with 11 bases separating them. CDR1 and CDR2 from the germline V gene are GTSNPN and SVGIG (reference sequence). CDR3 sequence reads: CAWSVRRQDYGYTF. CDR3 nucleotides: TGTGCCTGGAGTGTACGAAGGCAGGACTATGGCTACACCTTC.

This clonotype was seen more than once but under ten times. The CDR3 here is CASSQEWADTQYF. Here the CDR3 DNA reads TGTGCCAGCAGCCAAGAATGGGCGGATACGCAGTATTTT. The genes are TRBV14 and TRBJ2-3; D is uncertain. Germline CDR1 reads SGHDN; CDR2 reads FVKESK. The CDR3 length is 13 residues. Trimming stripped 0 bases from V and 6 bases from J, with 7 bases between.

This clonotype was detected many times. The rearrangement links TRBV12-3 or TRBV12-4 to TRBJ2-7, with 8 bases aligning to TRBD2. The CDR3 is 14 residues long. V was pared by 5 bases and J by 3 bases, with 6 bases of the junction left unmatched. CDR3 DNA sequence: TGTGCCAGCAGTCCCAAGCGGGAGAGCTACGAGCAGTACTTC. Its protein product is CASSPKRESYEQYF.

In this sample, this clonotype turned up a few times. The chain combines TRBV5-1 with TRBJ2-7; D tentatively reads TRBD1 or TRBD2 (5 bases each). The germline V and J ends were trimmed by 0 bases and 5 bases, with 12 bases remaining between them. The length of the CDR3 is 14 residues. Germline CDR1 reads SGHRS; CDR2 reads YFSETQ. In DNA, the CDR3 is TGCGCCAGCAGCTTGGTTCGGGGCTTGAACGAGCAGTACTTC. It yields the protein CASSLVRGLNEQYF.

This clonotype was seen ten or more times. This rearrangement joins TRBV7-2 to TRBJ1-2; D is perhaps TRBD1 (6 bases). Looked up from germline, CDR1 is SGHTA and CDR2 is FQGNSA. The ends were cut back, 1 base at V and 4 bases at J, with 13 bases in the middle. This CDR3 is built from 15 residues. The CDR3 region has the DNA TGTGCCAGCAGCTTAGAACCAGGGGTGCCCTATGGCTACACCTTC. This gives the protein CASSLEPGVPYGYTF.

In its sample, this clonotype was seen many times. The gene calls are TRBV2 and TRBJ2-7; 11 nucleotides match TRBD2. V lost 3 bases to trimming and J lost 3 bases; unmatched junction nucleotides: 4. CDR3 length: 15 amino acids. CDR1 is SNHLY, CDR2 FYNNEI, per germline. The CDR3: CASSDEGLADYEQYF. The CDR3 bases are TGTGCCAGCAGTGATGAGGGACTAGCGGACTACGAGCAGTACTTC.

This clonotype was counted between two and nine times. V gene TRBV20-1 combines with J gene TRBJ2-4; D not certain. The CDR3 contains 17 residues. Germline CDR1 reads DFQATT; CDR2 reads SNEGSKA (reference sequence). Trimming removed 3 bases from V and 5 bases from J, with 23 bases in between. The CDR3 DNA reads as TGCAGTGCTAGTAGTGTTGTCGGGCGTCCGACCCAAAACATTCAGTACTTC. This codes for CSASSVVGRPTQNIQYF.

Concerning this clonotype itself: The junction and the germline gene differ at one end; a read error may be behind it. This chain links TRBV5-1 with TRBJ2-7; possibly TRBD1 or TRBD2 for D (5 bases each). This CDR3 is 10 amino acids long. Germline V gene sequence: CDR1 SGHRS, CDR2 YFSETQ. CDR3: CASSVGPGGF. The CDR3 nucleotides are TGCGCCAGCAGCGTGGGACCGGGCGGCTTC.

This clonotype was seen a few times. The chain uses TRBV7-8 and TRBJ1-2; TRBD1 agrees at 9 bases. Germline CDR1 reads SGHVS; CDR2 reads FQNEAQ. The trim removed 3 bases at V and 4 bases at J, leaving 6 bases unmatched. This CDR3 contains 15 residues. The DNA for the CDR3 is TGTGCCAGCAGCTTCGGACAGGGGTGGCCCTATGGCTACACCTTC. The encoded protein is CASSFGQGWPYGYTF.

This clonotype was counted at least ten times. The chain has TRBV12-3 or TRBV12-4 and TRBJ2-5; TRBD2 aligns across 10 bases. This CDR3 is built from 16 residues. The trim removed 4 bases at V and 1 base at J, leaving 6 bases unmatched. The CDR3 is CASSSLAGGPQETQYF. The CDR3 region has the DNA TGTGCCAGCAGTTCTTTAGCGGGAGGCCCCCAAGAGACCCAGTACTTC.

The V gene is TRBV5-1, the J gene TRBJ2-1; 9 bases agree with TRBD2. Germline V gene sequence: CDR1 SGHRS, CDR2 YFSETQ. The CDR3 is 16 residues long. J gave up 9 bases and V 5 bases, and 15 bases lay outside the gene matches. DNA for the CDR3: TGCGCCAGCAGTTCGAGGACTAGCGCGTGGGGTGGTGAGCAGTTCTTC. Translated, it gives CASSSRTSAWGGEQFF.

This clonotype has ten or more counts. This chain links TRBV12-3 or TRBV12-4 with TRBJ1-6; D is perhaps TRBD1 (5 bases). Trimming removed 6 bases from V and 10 bases from J, with 16 bases in between. The CDR3 has 14 residues. CDR3 DNA: TGTGCCAGCAGCCGGGACTCCGGGGTGTCACCCCTCCACTTT. Translating gives CASSRDSGVSPLHF.

The table lists this clonotype with many counts. V is TRBV20-1 and J is TRBJ2-3; no reliable D call. Trimming took 6 bases from V and 4 from J, leaving 11 bases between them. This CDR3 spans 12 amino acids. Germline CDR1 reads DFQATT; CDR2 reads SNEGSKA (reference sequence). The CDR3 sequence is CSAPTSADTQYF. The CDR3 region has the DNA TGCAGTGCCCCAACCAGTGCAGATACGCAGTATTTT.

This clonotype was observed many times. V is TRBV20-1 and J is TRBJ1-2; 7 bases fit TRBD1. There are 15 residues in the CDR3. Germline CDR1 DFQATT, CDR2 SNEGSKA (reference sequence). J was trimmed by 4 bases and V by 3 bases; bases with no gene match: 11. The CDR3: CSASASRDRGYGYTF. The CDR3 region has the DNA TGCAGTGCTAGTGCTAGCCGGGACAGAGGCTATGGCTACACCTTC.

This clonotype has ten or more counts. The V and J genes are TRBV7-2 and TRBJ2-7, with 9 bases that match TRBD2. There are 13 residues in the CDR3. The ends lost 6 bases at V and 2 bases at J; junction bases unmatched: 2. The germline gives CDR1 SGHTA, CDR2 FQGNSA. Written as DNA, the CDR3 is TGTGCCAGCAGACTAGCGGGTACCTACGAGCAGTACTTC. Protein: CASRLAGTYEQYF.

This clonotype appeared many times. The chain joins TRBV5-1 to TRBJ2-1, with D perhaps matching TRBD2 (6 bases). The germline gives CDR1 SGHRS, CDR2 YFSETQ. The CDR3 is 15 amino acids. Between the trimmed V and J ends, which lost 7 bases and 0 bases, there was a span of 14 bases. Written as DNA, the CDR3 is TGCGCCAGCTGTTTAGCGGAGAGCTCCTACAATGAGCAGTTCTTC. This sequence encodes CASCLAESSYNEQFF.

This clonotype was seen a few times. The chain has TRBV28 and TRBJ1-1; D not certain. CDR3 length: 14 amino acids. V dropped 7 bases and J dropped 0 bases, with 12 bases sitting between them. Germline-derived CDR1 and CDR2 are MDHEN and SYDVKM. CDR3 sequence: CASTYPSVNTEAFF. The CDR3 DNA sequence: TGTGCCAGCACCTATCCGTCGGTGAACACTGAAGCTTTCTTT.

The genes are TRBV30 and TRBJ2-1; D is perhaps TRBD1 or TRBD2 (5 bases each). The CDR3 covers 19 residues. Germline V gives CDR1 GTSNPN, CDR2 SVGIG (reference sequence). CDR3 sequence (DNA): TGTGCAGTAAGCCCCGGGGACGGAATCGCGAGGGCCTCCGCAAATGAGCAGTTCTTC. As protein: CAVSPGDGIARASANEQFF.

The sample holds a few counts of this clonotype. V is TRBV5-1 and J is TRBJ2-5; the D call may be TRBD1 or TRBD2 (5 bases each). CDR1 is SGHRS and CDR2 is YFSETQ in the germline V gene. The CDR3 sequence is 14 residues long. V lost 6 bases to trimming and J lost 0 bases, with 12 bases between them. CDR3 protein: CASNAGTYQETQYF. The CDR3 DNA reads as TGCGCCAGCAATGCAGGGACGTACCAAGAGACCCAGTACTTC.

Only a few counts were recorded for this clonotype. The J gene is TRBJ2-7, the V gene TRBV10-1; 7 bases align to TRBD2. Germline CDR1 WNHNN, CDR2 SYGVQD (reference sequence). The CDR3 loop spans 13 amino acids. V lost 6 bases and J lost 4; bases outside the gene matches: 6. CDR3 sequence (DNA): TGCGCCAGCAGACGGGACTACTGTTACGAGCAGTACTTC. Translation: CASRRDYCYEQYF.

This clonotype was found many times. The J gene is TRBJ2-1, the V gene TRBV10-3, with D possibly matching TRBD1 (5 bases). The CDR3 extends over 16 amino acids. Germline CDR1 is ENHRY and CDR2 is SYGVKD. With 10 bases removed from V and 5 bases from J, the gap between germline ends came to 24 bases. CDR3 in amino acids: CATGVHLDRPNNEQFF. The CDR3 DNA sequence: TGTGCCACCGGAGTTCATCTCGACAGACCTAACAATGAGCAGTTCTTC.

The genes are TRBV7-6 and TRBJ2-1; 10 bases are a match to TRBD2. The CDR3 length is 16 residues. V dropped 5 bases and J dropped 4; count of bases not matched to a gene: 8. Germline CDR1 is SGHVS and CDR2 is FNYEAQ. The CDR3 DNA reads as TGTGCCAGCAGCCGATTAGGACTAGCGGCATACAATGAGCAGTTCTTC. Protein: CASSRLGLAAYNEQFF.

The V gene is TRBV4-1, the J gene TRBJ2-5; 9 positions agree with TRBD2. CDR3 length equals 16 residues. The germline gives CDR1 MGHRA, CDR2 YSYEKL. Trimming at V came to 1 base and at J to 4 bases, leaving 7 bases not matched to a gene. The CDR3 DNA is TGCGCCAGCAGCCAAGTGGGCCTAGCGGGAACAGAGACCCAGTACTTC. Its translation is CASSQVGLAGTETQYF.

This clonotype was detected ten times or more. The chain uses TRBV7-8 and TRBJ2-1; 13 nucleotides line up with TRBD2. The CDR3 consists of 16 residues. CDR1 is SGHVS and CDR2 is FQNEAQ in the germline V gene. J was trimmed by 7 bases and V by 6 bases; bases with no gene match: 9. The CDR3 here is CASSSIGLAGDNEQFF. CDR3 nucleotides: TGTGCCAGCAGTTCGATCGGACTAGCGGGAGATAATGAGCAGTTCTTC.

This clonotype showed up many times. This chain connects TRBV5-1 to TRBJ2-1; 9 bases fit TRBD2. V lost 4 bases and J lost 5; bases outside the gene matches: 7. CDR1 SGHRS and CDR2 YFSETQ come from the germline V gene. The CDR3 runs 15 residues. The CDR3 bases are TGCGCCAGCAGCCTTAGCGGGAGAAGAGACAATGAGCAGTTCTTC. Its protein is CASSLSGRRDNEQFF.

This clonotype showed up just a few times. This chain uses TRBV5-1 with TRBJ2-3; the D is unclear. CDR1 is SGHRS and CDR2 is YFSETQ in the germline V gene. V lost 0 bases, J lost 4 bases, and 12 bases lay in between. The CDR3 has 15 residues. The CDR3: CASSLELPSADTQYF. The CDR3 DNA follows: TGCGCCAGCAGCTTGGAATTGCCCAGCGCAGATACGCAGTATTTT.

The J gene is TRBJ2-4, the V gene TRBV7-9; 8 bases are shared with TRBD2. This CDR3 is built from 15 residues. V was clipped by 4 bases and J by 6 bases; unmatched bases: 8. CDR1 is SEHNR, CDR2 FQNEAQ, per germline (reference sequence). CDR3 coding DNA: TGTGCCAGCAGCTCTCAGCGGGAGCCTTCAAACATTCAGTACTTC. Its protein is CASSSQREPSNIQYF. The variable domain in full, completed from reference TRBV7-9 and TRBJ2-4, reads DTGVSQNPRHKITKRGQNVTFRCDPISEHNRLYWYRQTLGQGPEFLTYFQNEAQLEKSRLLSDRFSAERPKGSFSTLEIQRTEQGDSAMYLCASSSQREPSNIQYFGAGTRLSVL.

This clonotype was seen many times. The rearrangement uses TRBV20-1 and TRBJ2-3; D remains unclear. The germline V and J ends were trimmed by 2 bases and 10 bases, with 13 bases remaining between them. CDR3 length: 12 amino acids. Germline CDR1 DFQATT, CDR2 SNEGSKA (reference sequence). The CDR3 DNA follows: TGCAGTGCTAGAAACACGCGGCCCGCGCAGTATTTT. Translating gives CSARNTRPAQYF.

In the case of this clonotype: A much bigger clone sits one base away, suggesting this may be a read error. The chain couples TRBV6-1 to TRBJ1-1; no firm D call. Germline V gene data show CDR1 as MNHNS and CDR2 as SASEGT. The CDR3 has 15 residues. The CDR3 sequence is CGSSHRTCSNTEAFF. The CDR3 nucleotides are TGTGGCAGCAGTCATCGGACGTGCTCGAACACTGAAGCTTTCTTT.